The subject of this entry is one T cell receptor beta chain. Original processing notes: Quantification of nucleated cells was approximated via reference gene primer amplification. Generated by immunoSEQ multiplex PCR, the TCRdb table keeps only in-frame clones and is missing some. The V and J calls and clone size were taken over from that table, and D and trimming were inferred from the DNA. The data contain hundreds of thousands of clones, around 84% of them singletons. The data stem from a study of blood T cell repertoires in COVID-19. Study summary: Some COVID-19 samples were acute and others convalescent; all came from the United States, Italy and Spain. T cells, B-cell-depleted T cells, or PBMCs provided the cDNA or gDNA that served as material.

This CDR3 has 14 amino acids. V was trimmed by 2 bases and J by 4 bases, leaving 12 bases between them. CDR1 is MNHEY, CDR2 SVGEGT, per germline. The receptor's source is a man between 70 and 80 years old with acute or convalescent COVID-19. J is TRBJ2-7 and V is TRBV6-2 or TRBV6-3, with no clear D. The sequenced sample consisted of peripheral blood. CDR3 residues: CASSYGLARYEQYF. The CDR3 DNA is TGTGCCAGCAGTTACGGGTTAGCAAGATACGAGCAGTACTTC.